This T cell receptor beta chain was retrieved from a study of OX40 agonist ivuxolimab in advanced cancers. Regarding the research as a whole: Ivuxolimab was a fully human IgG2 agonistic monoclonal antibody targeting the costimulatory receptor OX40 (CD134). Intravenous ivuxolimab was administered to patients every 2 weeks at six dose levels: 0.01, 0.1, 0.3, 1.5, 3 and 10 mg/kg. Of the roughly 50 dose-escalation patients, hepatocellular carcinoma was present in approximately 20, melanoma in around 15, renal cell carcinoma in 9 and head and neck cancer in 9. A male proportion of around 83% and a mean age of approximately 62 years, ranging from 23 to 79, were recorded for the dose-escalation cohort. Patients were allowed to have had prior anti-PD-1, anti-PD-L1 or anti-CTLA-4 therapy, and approximately 39% of the dose-escalation patients had been treated with checkpoint inhibitors. Partial responses were achieved by three dose-escalation patients, of whom one had hepatocellular carcinoma and two had cutaneous melanoma. The point of sequencing TCRbeta in the periphery was to test whether ivuxolimab changed TCR sequence diversity and drove clonal T-cell expansion. The paper covers the monotherapy dose-escalation part of the phase I ivuxolimab trial, which included N of about 50 patients. Study-wide conclusions, independent of this receptor: Clonal expansion of both CD4+ and CD8+ blood T cells was observed from baseline to week 6 at doses 0.1 to 3.0 mg/kg. Low levels of normalized T-cell clonal expansion were also seen in some patients who did not respond. Partial responders in the 0.1-3.0 mg/kg groups had among the lowest normalized peripheral clonal expansion, especially among CD8+ T cells. Which antigens the clonally expanded peripheral T cells were specific for was not determined. After ivuxolimab, more expanded clones were found on average in CD8+ T cells than in CD4+ T cells.

The germline V gene (reference sequence) supplies CDR1 GTSNPN and CDR2 SVGIG. From the cysteine through the phenylalanine, the CDR3 covers 16 amino acids. The read is trimmed to its CDR3 DNA, 48 bases read in frame from base 1. V gives up 2 bases and J gives up 0 bases, and the segment between their germline ends measures 16 bases. Worth noting for this clone: Its antigen specificity is not known. No base qualities exist here, and no much larger clone lies one base off it.

To sequence the TCRbeta CDR3 region, genomic DNA was isolated from the sorted cells. The immunoSEQ Assay was used to sequence the TCRbeta CDR3 regions. Not all clones reach the TCRdb copy of this immuneACCESS table, which keeps in-frame sequences only. Checked studies attribute under half of the gap to unresolved V genes and leave the rest unexplained. Within this sample are some 80,000 clones, with around 85% of them counted one time only. The top ten clones comprise 2% to 2.5% of the sample. Patients with a history of autoimmune disease or receiving systemic immunosuppression were excluded from the trial. Peripheral blood for TCR sequencing was collected from all dose cohorts at baseline, on cycle 4 day 1, and on cycle 7 day 1. Samples were obtained from an open-label, multicenter, first-in-human phase I dose-escalation trial of ivuxolimab. The trial enrolled adults with locally advanced or metastatic head and neck squamous cell, hepatocellular, melanoma or renal cell carcinoma. CD4+ and CD8+ T cells were sorted separately from peripheral blood before TCR sequencing.

The origin of this receptor is an adult with an advanced solid tumor such as melanoma, head and neck, liver or kidney cancer. The chain uses TRBV30 and TRBJ1-1; a tentative D match to TRBD1 spans 5 bases. The material sequenced was CD4+ or CD8+ T cells sorted from blood, taken in a trial of the OX40 agonist ivuxolimab. This receptor has the CDR3 CAWSPLEGRLNTEAFF. The DNA reads as follows: TGTGCCTGGAGTCCACTAGAGGGACGGCTGAACACTGAAGCTTTCTTT. This CDR3, with the reference TRBV30 and TRBJ1-1 proteins standing in past its ends, gives the full variable domain SQTIHQWPATLVQPVGSPLSLECTVEGTSNPNLYWYRQAAGRGLQLLFYSVGIGQISSEVPQNLSASRPQDRQFILSSKKLLLSDSGFYLCAWSPLEGRLNTEAFFGQGTRLTVV.